This TCR beta chain is drawn from a study of cytomegalovirus exposure and HLA in healthy donors. Study results and limitations: With DRB1 most and HLA-C fewest, TCR association rates differed between HLA loci in a later analysis.

In the PCR, 60 Vbeta and 13 Jbeta primers were used. Method: immunoSEQ multiplex PCR; TCRdb's copy keeps in-frame clones and lacks some. This sample has 210,000 or so clones, with about 89% found just once. This clone appeared once. Its antigen is not known. The CDR3 is made up of 16 amino acids. V shed 2 bases and J 3 bases; nucleotides not matched to a gene: 8. CDR1 and CDR2 (germline): SGHNT, YYREEE (reference sequence). The receptor was derived from a man aged 25-45 years in good health and CMV-seronegative. Input material: PBMCs. V usage is TRBV5-4 and J usage is TRBJ2-5; TRBD2 matches 9 bases. The CDR3 loop is CASSFNGGGAKETQYF. The CDR3 DNA sequence: TGTGCCAGCAGCTTTAATGGCGGGGGGGCTAAAGAGACCCAGTACTTC.